This T cell receptor (beta chain) is from a study of molecular identifiers for immune sequencing clone quantification. Whole-study findings and limits: Spiked Jurkat TCR RNA from one cell was reportedly detectable among fewer than 1.3 million naive cells.

Methods described previously were used for bulk TCR libraries, and listed TCR primers were applied. From the PCR reads, TCRdb called clonotypes with MiXCR, one entry per CDR3 protein. The sample lists 400,000 to 600,000 distinct CDR3 sequences; 20% to 25% were seen once. Trimming pared 1 base from V and 4 bases from J, leaving 7 bases between. Germline assignment: CDR1 MGHRA and CDR2 YSYEKL. The CDR3 has 13 residues. In its sample, this clonotype was seen many times. Its antigen remains unidentified. This chain connects TRBV4-1 to TRBJ1-1; D gene ambiguous. Source material: naive CD8+ T cells from blood, with Jurkat cell RNA spiked in. The subset here: FACS-sorted CD8+CD4-CCR7+CD45RA+ naive T cells. The source is a human donor in good health. Some libraries in this study had Jurkat cell RNA spiked in. CDR3 sequence: CASSQGISTEAFF. The CDR3 DNA sequence: TGCGCCAGCAGCCAAGGTATCAGCACTGAAGCTTTCTTT.